This TCR beta chain was profiled in a study of T cell responses to AZD1222 COVID-19 vaccine. Sequencing was performed with immunoSEQ multiplex PCR; in TCRdb, only in-frame clones are kept and a portion is missing. The sample lists tens of thousands of clones, more than 80% occurring once. Germline V gene lookup returns CDR1 MDHEN and CDR2 SYDVKM. This CDR3 has 17 residues. V gave up 2 bases and J gave up 0 bases, with 14 bases separating them. General study findings and limits: Donors were mostly white British, more females; clonal diversity possibly underestimated. At baseline, just five to seven AZD1222 recipients tested seropositive.

For this clone: Its antigen remains unknown.

The material was peripheral blood, obtained on day 0 of MenACWY control vaccination. This receptor was identified in an adult in good health. V and J are TRBV28 and TRBJ1-3; the D gene is possibly TRBD1 (5 bases). Here the CDR3 reads CASSLSQGIISGNTIYF. CDR3 coding DNA: TGTGCCAGCAGTTTAAGCCAGGGAATAATCTCTGGAAACACCATATATTTT.